The next 10 T cell receptor beta chains were all read from a single sample in a study of T-cell reconstitution after alpha-beta-depleted transplantation in children. A TCRbeta library incorporating unique molecular identifiers was prepared. TCRdb analysed the PCR reads with MiXCR anew, one entry per CDR3 protein. The sample records approximately 1,000,000 distinct CDR3 sequences, around 30% being singletons. The specimen was PBMCs, mostly from graft donor cells, collected 360 days after TCRalphabeta/CD19-depleted stem cell transplant. These TCRs come from a boy less than two years old who had a stem cell transplant for SCID, so the T cells may come from the graft donor.

The chain joins TRBV4-3 to TRBJ1-4; D perhaps matches TRBD1 (6 bases). CDR1 LGHNA and CDR2 YSLEER come from the germline V gene. The CDR3 is 15 residues long. Deletions cut 4 bases from V and 3 bases from J, with 12 bases between. For the CDR3, the DNA is TGCGCCAGCAGCCCGCGACAGGCGGCTAATGAAAAACTGTTTTTT. Its translation is CASSPRQAANEKLFF.

The rearrangement links TRBV21-1 to TRBJ2-3; the table's D call, TRBD1, has no DNA check behind it. TRBV21-1 is shown as a pseudogene. This CDR3 is built from 16 residues. CDR3 coding DNA: TGTGCCAGCAGCAAACATTTTACGTTCCAGGGGGATACGCAGTATTTT. This gives the protein CASSKHFTFQGDTQYF.

This chain joins TRBV30 and TRBJ2-1; 8 nucleotides agree with TRBD1. The V segment lost 3 bases and the J segment 10 bases; nucleotides outside the gene matches: 8. There are 13 residues in the CDR3. The germline V gene encodes CDR1 GTSNPN and CDR2 SVGIG (reference sequence). The CDR3: CAWRSTGGLEQFF. As DNA, the CDR3 is TGTGCCTGGAGGTCAACAGGGGGGTTGGAGCAGTTCTTC. Filled out from reference TRBV30 and TRBJ2-1, the complete variable domain reads SQTIHQWPATLVQPVGSPLSLECTVEGTSNPNLYWYRQAAGRGLQLLFYSVGIGQISSEVPQNLSASRPQDRQFILSSKKLLLSDSGFYLCAWRSTGGLEQFFGPGTRLTVL.

The V gene is TRBV4-3, the J gene TRBJ2-1; the D gene could be TRBD1 or TRBD2 (7 bases each). V lost 0 bases, J lost 8 bases, and 17 bases lay in between. This CDR3 is 16 amino acids long. Germline lookup yields CDR1 LGHNA and CDR2 YSLEER. CDR3 region: CASSQEPRGGADEQFF. The CDR3 nucleotides read TGCGCCAGCAGCCAAGAGCCCAGGGGGGGAGCGGATGAGCAGTTCTTC.

V and J are TRBV5-1 and TRBJ2-5, with 11 bases matching TRBD2. Looked up from germline, CDR1 is SGHRS and CDR2 is YFSETQ. CDR3 size: 15 residues. The V and J ends lost 4 bases and 4 bases, in that order; junction bases with no gene match: 6. CDR3 region: CASSLGLAVAETQYF. The CDR3 nucleotides read TGCGCCAGCAGCCTGGGACTAGCGGTCGCAGAGACCCAGTACTTC.

This clonotype was detected a few times. The genes are TRBV6-1 and TRBJ1-4, with 8 bases fitting TRBD1. Trimming took 6 bases from V and 7 from J; bases not matched to a gene: 10. The CDR3 consists of 15 residues. Germline CDR1 is MNHNS and CDR2 is SASEGT. CDR3 sequence: CASSHLDRASEKLFF. In DNA form, the CDR3 reads TGTGCCAGCAGCCATCTGGACAGGGCAAGTGAAAAACTGTTTTTT.

V is TRBV24-1 and J is TRBJ2-3; 7 nucleotides line up with TRBD1. Germline loops: CDR1 KGHDR, CDR2 SFDVKD. V dropped 2 bases and J dropped 5; count of bases not matched to a gene: 9. The CDR3 length is 16 residues. The CDR3 loop reads CATSDSGAGGKDTQYF. In nucleotides, the CDR3 is TGTGCCACCAGTGATTCCGGAGCAGGGGGTAAAGATACGCAGTATTTT.

The CDR3 nucleotides are TGCGCCAGCAGCTTGGTGGAGGTTCCTCAGTTCTTC. Protein product: CASSLVEVPQFF. The V and J genes are TRBV5-1 and TRBJ2-1, with a weak D call TRBD2 (5 bases). Trimming pared 0 bases from V and 13 bases from J, leaving 11 bases between. The V gene's germline CDR1 is SGHRS and CDR2 YFSETQ. The CDR3 length is 12 residues.

In this sample, this clonotype turned up a few times. The chain has TRBV10-3 and TRBJ2-4; the match to TRBD1 covers 9 bases. CDR1 and CDR2 from the germline V gene are ENHRY and SYGVKD. V was clipped by 8 bases and J by 9 bases; unmatched bases: 11. The CDR3 covers 14 residues. The CDR3 DNA reads as TGTGCCATCGAAGTTCGGGACAGGGCATCCATTCAGTACTTC. It yields the protein CAIEVRDRASIQYF.

The chain employs TRBV4-2 and TRBJ1-2, with D hard to call. Trimming cost V 4 bases and J 0 bases, with 24 bases left between them. CDR1 is LGHNA, CDR2 YNFKEQ, per germline. This CDR3 has 19 residues. CDR3 sequence (DNA): TGTGCCAGCAGCCTCTGGAGCGTGAACGGTAAAGCACCTAACTATGGCTACACCTTC. It specifies CASSLWSVNGKAPNYGYTF.